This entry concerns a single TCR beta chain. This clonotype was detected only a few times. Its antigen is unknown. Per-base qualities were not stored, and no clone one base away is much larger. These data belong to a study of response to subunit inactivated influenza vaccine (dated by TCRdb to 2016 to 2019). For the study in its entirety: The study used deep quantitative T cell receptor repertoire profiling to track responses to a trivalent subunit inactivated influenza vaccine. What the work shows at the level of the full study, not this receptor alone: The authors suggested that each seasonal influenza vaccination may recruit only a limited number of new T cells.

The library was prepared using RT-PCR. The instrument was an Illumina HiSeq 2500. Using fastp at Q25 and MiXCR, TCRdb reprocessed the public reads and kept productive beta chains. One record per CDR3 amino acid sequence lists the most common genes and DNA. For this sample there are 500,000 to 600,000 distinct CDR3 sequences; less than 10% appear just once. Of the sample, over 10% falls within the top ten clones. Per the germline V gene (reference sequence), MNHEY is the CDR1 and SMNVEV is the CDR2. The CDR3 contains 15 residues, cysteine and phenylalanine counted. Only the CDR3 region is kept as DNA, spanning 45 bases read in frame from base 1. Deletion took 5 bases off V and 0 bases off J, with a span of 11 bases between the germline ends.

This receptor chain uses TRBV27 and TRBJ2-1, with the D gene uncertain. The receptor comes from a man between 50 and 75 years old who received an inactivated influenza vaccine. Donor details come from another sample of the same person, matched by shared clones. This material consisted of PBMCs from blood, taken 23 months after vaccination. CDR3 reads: CASSLDWDSYNEQFF. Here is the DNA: TGTGCCAGCAGTCTAGACTGGGACTCCTACAATGAGCAGTTCTTC.